These 30 T cell receptor beta chains were sequenced from one sample in a study of blood T cell repertoires in COVID-19. Only in-frame clones appear in the TCRdb table, and some are missing; sequencing was by immunoSEQ multiplex PCR. The sample holds approximately 100,000 clones, 70% to 90% seen once. Sample: peripheral blood. Every receptor here comes from a human donor with COVID-19, enrolled during active disease. The donor label of this sample is uncertain.

This clone has only one observation. The chain couples TRBV3-1 (or the pseudogene TRBV3-2) to TRBJ2-3; 9 nucleotides agree with TRBD2. Germline V lookup: CDR1 LGHDT, CDR2 YNNKEL (reference sequence). V lost 3 bases, J lost 3 bases, and 4 bases stayed unmatched. The CDR3 extends over 15 amino acids. The DNA of the CDR3 is TGTGCCAGCAGCCACCTGAGCGGGAGGACAGATACGCAGTATTTT. Protein product: CASSHLSGRTDTQYF.

The V and J genes are TRBV7-9 and TRBJ1-1; weak D call: TRBD1 (5 bases). The length of the CDR3 is 13 residues. The V gene's germline CDR1 is SEHNR and CDR2 FQNEAQ (reference sequence). V gave up 5 bases and J gave up 5 bases, with 12 bases separating them. Written as DNA, the CDR3 is TGTGCCAGCAGCCCCGGGGGTGGGACTGAAGCTTTCTTT. It translates to CASSPGGGTEAFF.

This chain joins TRBV18 and TRBJ2-1, with TRBD2 matching 8 bases. With V trimmed by 5 bases and J by 0 bases, 3 bases remained unmatched. The CDR3 is 15 residues long. Per germline, CDR1 KGHSH and CDR2 LQKENI. The CDR3 bases are TGTGCCAGCTCAGGAGCGGGGGACTCCTACAATGAGCAGTTCTTC. It yields the protein CASSGAGDSYNEQFF.

J is TRBJ2-1 and V is TRBV7-6, with D possibly TRBD1 on 6 matching bases. The CDR3 has 18 residues. Germline V gene sequence: CDR1 SGHVS, CDR2 FNYEAQ. Trimming cost V 5 bases and J 3 bases, with 23 bases left between them. As DNA, the CDR3 is TGTGCCAGCAGCCTTATTCGACCCGCGACAGGAGACTACAATGAGCAGTTCTTC. This translates into CASSLIRPATGDYNEQFF.

The genes are TRBV6-4 and TRBJ1-5, with TRBD1 matching over 7 bases. The CDR3 spans 14 residues. V lost 8 bases, J lost 9 bases, and 13 bases stayed unmatched. Germline V gene lookup returns CDR1 MRHNA and CDR2 SNTAGT. CDR3 nucleotide sequence: TGTGCCAGCGGACCTACAGGGGCCGAGCCGCCCCAGCATTTT. As protein: CASGPTGAEPPQHF.

This clone has only one observation. The chain links TRBV3-1 (or the pseudogene TRBV3-2) to TRBJ1-6; possibly TRBD1 for D (6 bases). The germline V and J ends were trimmed by 3 bases and 10 bases, with 16 bases remaining between them. The CDR3 is 15 residues long. The V gene's germline CDR1 is LGHDT and CDR2 YNNKEL (reference sequence). In nucleotides, the CDR3 is TGTGCCAGCAGCCAGGGGGCCGGTAGGGACTCACCCCTCCACTTT. Protein product: CASSQGAGRDSPLHF.

V is TRBV28 and J is TRBJ1-2, with 7 bases aligning to TRBD1. The length of the CDR3 is 15 residues. The germline CDR1 and CDR2 sequences are MDHEN and SYDVKM. After removal of 7 bases from V and 1 base from J, the junction contained 9 bases not matched to a gene. The CDR3 sequence: CASNTVGGRNYGYTF. The CDR3, as DNA: TGTGCCAGCAATACCGTAGGGGGCCGTAACTATGGCTACACCTTC.

This clone turned up a few times. The chain carries TRBV7-9 and TRBJ1-1; 7 bases are shared with TRBD1. The CDR3 has 14 amino acids. The V segment lost 3 bases and the J segment 3 bases; nucleotides outside the gene matches: 4. In germline, CDR1 is SEHNR, CDR2 FQNEAQ (reference sequence). In DNA, the CDR3 is TGTGCCAGCAGCTTTGCCAGGGGGGACACTGAAGCTTTCTTT. Its protein is CASSFARGDTEAFF.

The chain is built from TRBV25-1 and TRBJ2-7; TRBD1 aligns across 9 bases. Germline CDR1 MGHDK, CDR2 SYGVNS. The CDR3 spans 17 residues. The trim removed 4 bases at V and 3 bases at J, leaving 13 bases unmatched. This CDR3 is CASSGSQPTGGHYEQYF. The CDR3 coding sequence is TGTGCCAGCAGTGGATCCCAACCGACAGGGGGTCACTACGAGCAGTACTTC.

CDR3: CASKGGGHNEQFF. The DNA for the CDR3 is TGTGCCAGCAAAGGCGGGGGGCACAATGAGCAGTTCTTC. The rearrangement uses TRBV6-1 and TRBJ2-1, with 8 nucleotides matching TRBD2. Germline V gene lookup returns CDR1 MNHNS and CDR2 SASEGT. This CDR3 contains 13 residues. Trimming at V came to 7 bases and at J to 5 bases, leaving 4 bases not matched to a gene.

The genes are TRBV5-1 and TRBJ2-7; D remains ambiguous. Between the trimmed V and J ends, which lost 4 bases and 7 bases, there was a span of 12 bases. CDR3 length: 12 amino acids. Per germline, CDR1 SGHRS and CDR2 YFSETQ. CDR3 region: CASSRASQEQYF. DNA for the CDR3: TGCGCCAGCAGCCGAGCCTCACAGGAGCAGTACTTC.

This sequence joins TRBV5-4 and TRBJ2-7, with 10 bases identical to TRBD2. This CDR3 is built from 16 residues. V trimming: 2 bases; J trimming: 6 bases; junction bases outside the gene matches: 11. Germline CDR1 SGHNT, CDR2 YYREEE (reference sequence). The CDR3 nucleotides read TGTGCCAGCAGCTTAGGAGGAACTAGCGGGGCTCTCGAGCAGTACTTC. It yields the protein CASSLGGTSGALEQYF.

J is TRBJ2-3 and V is TRBV25-1, with D perhaps matching TRBD1 (5 bases). CDR1 is MGHDK, CDR2 SYGVNS, per germline. V lost 1 base, J lost 6 bases, and 14 bases lay in between. This CDR3 contains 15 residues. The CDR3, as DNA: TGTGCCAGCAGTGAATGGGGCAGACCTTTGGATACGCAGTATTTT. It yields the protein CASSEWGRPLDTQYF.

J is TRBJ2-3 and V is TRBV11-2; unclear D gene. CDR1 is SGHAT, CDR2 FQNNGV, per germline. The V gene lost 4 bases and the J gene lost 8 bases, with 28 bases spanning the gap. There are 18 residues in the CDR3. The CDR3 is CASSSLKAAPRPMGTQYF. The CDR3 bases are TGTGCCAGCAGCTCATTAAAGGCAGCCCCTAGGCCGATGGGTACGCAGTATTTT.

V usage is TRBV5-1 and J usage is TRBJ2-7; possibly TRBD1 for D (5 bases). Germline V gene sequence: CDR1 SGHRS, CDR2 YFSETQ. The CDR3 totals 15 residues. V lost 4 bases to trimming and J lost 1 base, with 15 bases between them. The CDR3 sequence: CASSPLQGGSYEQYF. The CDR3 DNA reads TGCGCCAGCAGCCCCCTGCAGGGTGGATCCTACGAGCAGTACTTC. Combining the CDR3 with reference TRBV5-1 and TRBJ2-7 gives the whole variable domain KAGVTQTPRYLIKTRGQQVTLSCSPISGHRSVSWYQQTPGQGLQFLFEYFSETQRNKGNFPGRFSGRQFSNSRSEMNVSTLELGDSALYLCASSPLQGGSYEQYFGPGTRLTVT.

This chain uses TRBV7-6 with TRBJ2-1; D unclear. This CDR3 is 11 amino acids long. Trimming left V 5 bases short and J 10 bases short, with 9 bases between. Germline lookup yields CDR1 SGHVS and CDR2 FNYEAQ. The DNA for the CDR3 is TGTGCCAGCAGCCCCCGGTACGAGCAGTTCTTC. The encoded protein is CASSPRYEQFF.

This sequence joins TRBV19 and TRBJ1-2; a weak D match, TRBD1 (6 bases). The CDR3 contains 13 residues. Germline V gene lookup returns CDR1 LNHDA and CDR2 SQIVND (reference sequence). V was clipped by 7 bases and J by 8 bases, with 17 bases between them. In DNA, the CDR3 is TGTGCCAGTACCTTAGACAGGACGGACGGCTACACCTTC. It encodes CASTLDRTDGYTF.

The gene calls are TRBV5-1 and TRBJ1-2, with 8 bases aligning to TRBD1. Germline V gene sequence: CDR1 SGHRS, CDR2 YFSETQ. CDR3 size: 15 residues. Unmatched junction bases numbered 10, after V lost 4 bases and J lost 5 bases. CDR3 bases: TGCGCCAGCAGCCCGACAGCAGGGGGCGAATATGGCTACACCTTC. Its protein product is CASSPTAGGEYGYTF. Full variable domain (outside the CDR3, taken from reference TRBV5-1 and TRBJ1-2): KAGVTQTPRYLIKTRGQQVTLSCSPISGHRSVSWYQQTPGQGLQFLFEYFSETQRNKGNFPGRFSGRQFSNSRSEMNVSTLELGDSALYLCASSPTAGGEYGYTFGSGTRLTVV.

The rearrangement links TRBV7-2 to TRBJ2-1; TRBD1 aligns across 7 bases. V was clipped by 3 bases and J by 5 bases; unmatched bases: 13. The CDR3 contains 17 residues. Germline V CDR1 and CDR2: SGHTA, FQGNSA. For the CDR3, the DNA is TGTGCCAGCAGCTTCCGGGACAGAGAGCCTTCCCACAATGAGCAGTTCTTC. Translating it yields CASSFRDREPSHNEQFF.

The V call is TRBV4-2, the J call TRBJ2-7; possibly TRBD1 for D (5 bases). The CDR3 is made up of 16 amino acids. In germline, CDR1 is LGHNA, CDR2 YNFKEQ. The V gene lost 0 bases and the J gene lost 4 bases, with 16 bases spanning the gap. The CDR3 is CASSQDGAESSYEQYF. The CDR3 region has the DNA TGTGCCAGCAGCCAAGATGGGGCGGAGTCCAGTTACGAGCAGTACTTC.

J is TRBJ1-1 and V is TRBV6-5; TRBD1 is a possible D gene (5 bases). V was cut by 8 bases and J by 2 bases, with 12 bases left in between. The germline CDR1 and CDR2 sequences are MNHEY and SVGAGI. The CDR3 spans 13 residues. The CDR3 coding sequence is TGTGCCAGCGGCGACAGCCTAAACACTGAAGCTTTCTTT. It codes for CASGDSLNTEAFF.

The chain recombines TRBV18 with TRBJ1-3; 7 nucleotides match TRBD1. This CDR3 contains 16 residues. The V gene's germline CDR1 is KGHSH and CDR2 LQKENI. The ends lost 1 base at V and 0 bases at J; junction bases unmatched: 3. The CDR3 DNA follows: TGTGCCAGCTCACCACAGGGGGCCTACTCTGGAAACACCATATATTTT. Translating it yields CASSPQGAYSGNTIYF.

The rearrangement links TRBV7-9 to TRBJ2-5; TRBD2 is a possible D gene (5 bases). Germline V gives CDR1 SEHNR, CDR2 FQNEAQ (reference sequence). CDR3 length: 14 residues. The germline V and J ends were trimmed by 1 base and 5 bases, with 11 bases remaining between them. The CDR3 DNA follows: TGTGCCAGCAGCTTAGAGCTAGCCCACGAGACCCAGTACTTC. Residues: CASSLELAHETQYF.

V and J are TRBV28 and TRBJ1-1; D not resolved. V lost 2 bases to trimming and J lost 6 bases, with 13 bases between them. This CDR3 region has 14 residues. Germline CDR1 is MDHEN and CDR2 is SYDVKM. CDR3 protein: CASSLTGEHAEAFF. The CDR3 region has the DNA TGTGCCAGCAGTTTAACCGGGGAACACGCTGAAGCTTTCTTT.

The CDR3 coding sequence is TGTGCCAGCGGGAGGAGACGCAATGAAAAACTGTTTTTT. This sequence encodes CASGRRRNEKLFF. V is TRBV6-5 and J is TRBJ1-4; D is unresolved. There are 13 residues in the CDR3. The ends were cut back, 8 bases at V and 5 bases at J, with 12 bases in the middle. Germline-derived CDR1 and CDR2 are MNHEY and SVGAGI.

The chain employs TRBV5-4 and TRBJ2-7; no clear D. The V gene lost 4 bases and the J gene lost 1 base, with 12 bases spanning the gap. The CDR3 spans 14 residues. Germline V gene lookup returns CDR1 SGHNT and CDR2 YYREEE (reference sequence). The CDR3 DNA follows: TGTGCCAGCAGCCCTGCCTCGGGTTCCTACGAGCAGTACTTC. This codes for CASSPASGSYEQYF.

The chain combines TRBV4-2 with TRBJ2-5; the D gene is possibly TRBD1 (6 bases). Trimming took 2 bases from V and 4 from J, leaving 17 bases between them. The V gene's germline CDR1 is LGHNA and CDR2 YNFKEQ. CDR3 size: 16 residues. The CDR3 region has the DNA TGTGCCAGCAGCCAATCTCGCGACCAGGGGAGAGAGACCCAGTACTTC. Translated: CASSQSRDQGRETQYF.

The V gene is TRBV11-2, the J gene TRBJ2-3; TRBD2 is a possible D gene (6 bases). CDR1 is SGHAT and CDR2 is FQNNGV in the germline V gene. This CDR3 has 16 amino acids. The V gene lost 2 bases and the J gene lost 1 base, with 13 bases spanning the gap. The CDR3 DNA reads TGTGCCAGCAGCTTAATTCCGGGGGATCGCACAGATACGCAGTATTTT. Protein sequence: CASSLIPGDRTDTQYF.

The chain carries TRBV7-9 and TRBJ1-1; D perhaps matches TRBD1 (5 bases). V was pared by 1 base and J by 11 bases, with 17 bases between. Per germline, CDR1 SEHNR and CDR2 FQNEAQ (reference sequence). The CDR3 loop spans 14 amino acids. CDR3 in amino acids: CASSLEGKDGPAFF. The CDR3 DNA reads as TGTGCCAGCAGCTTAGAGGGGAAGGACGGGCCGGCTTTCTTT.

The V and J genes are TRBV14 and TRBJ1-1; D is unresolved. Trimming stripped 4 bases from V and 7 bases from J, with 16 bases between. Germline V gives CDR1 SGHDN, CDR2 FVKESK. The length of the CDR3 is 14 residues. The CDR3 spells CASSPRGPRSEAFF. The CDR3 nucleotides are TGTGCCAGCAGCCCACGTGGCCCAAGAAGTGAAGCTTTCTTT. Together with reference TRBV14 and TRBJ1-1, the CDR3 gives the full variable domain: EAGVTQFPSHSVIEKGQTVTLRCDPISGHDNLYWYRRVMGKEIKFLLHFVKESKQDESGMPNNRFLAERTGGTYSTLKVQPAELEDSGVYFCASSPRGPRSEAFFGQGTRLTVV.